Listed below are T cell receptor beta chains from one sample, sequenced in a study of blood T cell repertoires in COVID-19. Produced via immunoSEQ multiplex PCR; TCRdb's table is partial and in-frame only. The table has about 240,000 clones, 87% seen once; the top ten hold just over 7%. Sequences were obtained from peripheral blood. Receptors were obtained from a man aged 55-75 years who had recovered from COVID-19. The CDR3 runs from the conserved cysteine through the conserved F or W. Each record gives: V gene, D gene, J gene, clone size, CDR3 protein, CDR3 DNA. The D gene is left open where the match is weak. The size of a clone is reported for some rows only, either as once, few or many, or as a class for expanded clones.

v_call: TRBV30; d_call: TRBD1; j_call: TRBJ1-6; clone_size: -; cdr3_aa: CAWSVDLTGGYSSLHF; cdr3_nt: TGTGCCTGGAGTGTGGATTTGACAGGGGGATACTCCTCCCTCCACTTT
v_call: TRBV30; d_call: TRBD1; j_call: TRBJ2-3; clone_size: -; cdr3_aa: CAWSVQGGVNTQYF; cdr3_nt: TGTGCCTGGAGTGTACAAGGGGGCGTAAATACGCAGTATTTT
v_call: TRBV18; d_call: -; j_call: TRBJ2-3; clone_size: -; cdr3_aa: CASSPPRGQNTDTQYF; cdr3_nt: TGTGCCAGCTCACCACCGCGGGGACAGAACACAGATACGCAGTATTTT
v_call: TRBV6-6; d_call: TRBD1; j_call: TRBJ2-7; clone_size: -; cdr3_aa: CASRPGTGGFHEQYF; cdr3_nt: TGTGCCAGCAGGCCCGGGACAGGGGGCTTCCACGAGCAGTACTTC
v_call: TRBV4-2; d_call: -; j_call: TRBJ1-2; clone_size: -; cdr3_aa: CASSHPREDGYTF; cdr3_nt: TGTGCCAGCAGCCACCCCCGGGAGGATGGCTACACCTTC
v_call: TRBV9; d_call: -; j_call: TRBJ2-1; clone_size: -; cdr3_aa: CASSVDDRTEQFF; cdr3_nt: TGTGCCAGCAGCGTAGACGACCGGACAGAGCAGTTCTTC
v_call: TRBV11-2; d_call: -; j_call: TRBJ1-1; clone_size: once; cdr3_aa: CASSLWSGEAATEAFF; cdr3_nt: TGTGCCAGCAGCTTATGGTCGGGGGAGGCGGCTACTGAAGCTTTCTTT
v_call: TRBV5-4; d_call: TRBD1; j_call: TRBJ2-2; clone_size: -; cdr3_aa: CASSLGQGVGELFF; cdr3_nt: TGTGCCAGCAGCTTGGGGCAGGGGGTCGGGGAGCTGTTTTTT
v_call: TRBV5-5; d_call: -; j_call: TRBJ1-1; clone_size: -; cdr3_aa: CASSFGFWTEAFF; cdr3_nt: TGTGCCAGCAGCTTCGGGTTTTGGACTGAAGCTTTCTTT
v_call: TRBV7-8; d_call: -; j_call: TRBJ2-2; clone_size: once; cdr3_aa: CASSRVRAGELFF; cdr3_nt: TGTGCCAGCAGCCGCGTGAGGGCCGGGGAGCTGTTTTTT
v_call: TRBV20-1; d_call: -; j_call: TRBJ1-1; clone_size: -; cdr3_aa: CSASFGGRITEAFF; cdr3_nt: TGCAGTGCTAGTTTCGGGGGGCGAATCACTGAAGCTTTCTTT
v_call: TRBV7-6; d_call: TRBD1; j_call: TRBJ1-5; clone_size: -; cdr3_aa: CASSLMTGGGNQPQHF; cdr3_nt: TGTGCCAGCAGCTTGATGACAGGGGGGGGGAATCAGCCCCAGCATTTT
v_call: TRBV9; d_call: TRBD1; j_call: TRBJ1-3; clone_size: -; cdr3_aa: CASSVAQGGNTIYF; cdr3_nt: TGTGCCAGCAGCGTAGCACAGGGGGGAAACACCATATATTTT
v_call: TRBV27; d_call: -; j_call: TRBJ2-4; clone_size: -; cdr3_aa: CASSFGGGQNIQYF; cdr3_nt: TGTGCCAGCAGTTTCGGGGGTGGGCAAAACATTCAGTACTTC
v_call: TRBV5-1; d_call: TRBD2; j_call: TRBJ2-1; clone_size: -; cdr3_aa: CASSLSGGVYNEQFF; cdr3_nt: TGCGCCAGCAGCTTAAGCGGGGGCGTATACAATGAGCAGTTCTTC
v_call: TRBV12-5; d_call: TRBD1; j_call: TRBJ1-1; clone_size: few; cdr3_aa: CASGFWTGLNTEAFF; cdr3_nt: TGTGCTAGTGGTTTTTGGACAGGCCTGAACACTGAAGCTTTCTTT
v_call: TRBV19; d_call: TRBD1; j_call: TRBJ1-5; clone_size: -; cdr3_aa: CASSRGQGWQPQHF; cdr3_nt: TGTGCCAGTAGTAGGGGACAGGGGTGGCAGCCCCAGCATTTT
v_call: TRBV6-6; d_call: -; j_call: TRBJ1-5; clone_size: once; cdr3_aa: CASSRLYRTGMKQPQHF; cdr3_nt: TGTGCCAGCAGCCGACTCTACCGTACAGGGATGAAACAGCCCCAGCATTTT
v_call: TRBV28; d_call: TRBD1; j_call: TRBJ1-1; clone_size: -; cdr3_aa: CASSSLGQGFMNTEAFF; cdr3_nt: TGTGCCAGCAGTTCCCTTGGACAGGGGTTTATGAACACTGAAGCTTTCTTT
v_call: TRBV5-1; d_call: -; j_call: TRBJ1-6; clone_size: -; cdr3_aa: CASSLQGPLSPLHF; cdr3_nt: TGCGCCAGCAGCCTACAGGGCCCTCTGTCACCCCTCCACTTT
v_call: TRBV2; d_call: -; j_call: TRBJ2-2; clone_size: few; cdr3_aa: CASSEVGPRGLYTGELFF; cdr3_nt: TGTGCCAGCAGTGAAGTCGGGCCGCGGGGGCTTTACACCGGGGAGCTGTTTTTT
v_call: TRBV4-1; d_call: -; j_call: TRBJ2-7; clone_size: -; cdr3_aa: CASSQVMEGYEQYF; cdr3_nt: TGCGCCAGCAGCCAAGTAATGGAGGGTTACGAGCAGTACTTC
v_call: TRBV5-4; d_call: -; j_call: TRBJ1-1; clone_size: few; cdr3_aa: CASSSSGDTEAFF; cdr3_nt: TGTGCCAGCAGCTCCAGCGGCGACACTGAAGCTTTCTTT
v_call: TRBV3-1/TRBV3-2; d_call: TRBD2; j_call: TRBJ2-5; clone_size: -; cdr3_aa: CASSHGLAGGQETQYF; cdr3_nt: TGTGCCAGCAGCCACGGACTAGCGGGGGGCCAAGAGACCCAGTACTTC
v_call: TRBV3-1/TRBV3-2; d_call: -; j_call: TRBJ2-5; clone_size: -; cdr3_aa: CASSQDRRAQYF; cdr3_nt: TGTGCCAGCAGCCAAGACAGGAGGGCCCAGTACTTC
v_call: TRBV12-5; d_call: -; j_call: TRBJ1-2; clone_size: -; cdr3_aa: CASGLQGDYGYTF; cdr3_nt: TGTGCTAGTGGTTTGCAAGGGGACTATGGCTACACCTTC
v_call: TRBV6-5; d_call: -; j_call: TRBJ2-1; clone_size: -; cdr3_aa: CASLPTGGTYNEQFF; cdr3_nt: TGTGCCAGCTTGCCCACTGGCGGGACTTACAATGAGCAGTTCTTC
v_call: TRBV23-1; d_call: -; j_call: TRBJ1-5; clone_size: -; cdr3_aa: CASRNRVRQPQHF; cdr3_nt: TGCGCCAGCAGGAACAGGGTTAGGCAGCCCCAGCATTTT
v_call: TRBV14; d_call: -; j_call: TRBJ1-1; clone_size: once; cdr3_aa: CASSQDLGGADTEAFF; cdr3_nt: TGTGCCAGCAGCCAAGACCTGGGAGGGGCGGACACTGAAGCTTTCTTT
v_call: TRBV15; d_call: TRBD2; j_call: TRBJ2-5; clone_size: -; cdr3_aa: CATSSQTSGGLETQYF; cdr3_nt: TGTGCCACCAGCAGCCAGACTAGCGGGGGGCTAGAGACCCAGTACTTC
v_call: TRBV2; d_call: TRBD1; j_call: TRBJ2-6; clone_size: -; cdr3_aa: CASRGDRGTGANVLTF; cdr3_nt: TGTGCCAGCAGAGGCGACAGGGGGACTGGGGCCAACGTCCTGACTTTC
v_call: TRBV29-1; d_call: -; j_call: TRBJ1-2; clone_size: -; cdr3_aa: CSVVTGYYGYTF; cdr3_nt: TGCAGCGTTGTGACGGGTTACTATGGCTACACCTTC
v_call: TRBV3-1/TRBV3-2; d_call: -; j_call: TRBJ1-6; clone_size: -; cdr3_aa: CASSQDYRNSPLHF; cdr3_nt: TGTGCCAGCAGCCAAGATTACAGAAATTCACCCCTCCACTTT
v_call: TRBV19; d_call: TRBD1; j_call: TRBJ1-6; clone_size: once; cdr3_aa: CASSETGGSPLHF; cdr3_nt: TGTGCCAGTAGTGAGACAGGGGGATCACCCCTCCACTTT
v_call: TRBV18; d_call: -; j_call: TRBJ1-6; clone_size: -; cdr3_aa: CASSHDSNSPLHF; cdr3_nt: TGTGCCAGCTCACACGACAGTAATTCACCCCTCCACTTT
v_call: TRBV7-9; d_call: -; j_call: TRBJ1-1; clone_size: few; cdr3_aa: CASSFFGLGDTEAFF; cdr3_nt: TGTGCCAGCAGCTTTTTCGGCCTCGGGGACACTGAAGCTTTCTTT
v_call: TRBV19; d_call: -; j_call: TRBJ2-1; clone_size: -; cdr3_aa: CASSMLAEIYNEQFF; cdr3_nt: TGTGCCAGTAGTATGCTCGCGGAGATATACAATGAGCAGTTCTTC
v_call: TRBV5-4; d_call: -; j_call: TRBJ2-5; clone_size: -; cdr3_aa: CASSLYRQETQYF; cdr3_nt: TGTGCCAGCAGCTTGTACAGACAAGAGACCCAGTACTTC
v_call: TRBV6-5; d_call: -; j_call: TRBJ1-6; clone_size: -; cdr3_aa: CASSYKQDARSPLHF; cdr3_nt: TGTGCCAGCAGTTACAAACAGGACGCCAGGTCACCCCTCCACTTT
v_call: TRBV2; d_call: TRBD2; j_call: TRBJ2-1; clone_size: -; cdr3_aa: CASISTSGGANEQFF; cdr3_nt: TGTGCCAGCATATCGACTAGCGGGGGGGCGAATGAGCAGTTCTTC
v_call: TRBV5-6; d_call: -; j_call: TRBJ2-5; clone_size: -; cdr3_aa: CASSSSTGAQETQYF; cdr3_nt: TGTGCCAGCAGCTCATCGACAGGAGCCCAAGAGACCCAGTACTTC
v_call: TRBV6-1; d_call: -; j_call: TRBJ2-7; clone_size: -; cdr3_aa: CASSEVRGGLSYEQYF; cdr3_nt: TGTGCCAGCAGTGAAGTTAGGGGGGGCCTTTCCTACGAGCAGTACTTC
v_call: TRBV18; d_call: -; j_call: TRBJ2-1; clone_size: -; cdr3_aa: CASSGSGRDAEQFF; cdr3_nt: TGTGCCAGCTCAGGGTCGGGCCGGGATGCTGAGCAGTTCTTC
v_call: TRBV5-1; d_call: -; j_call: TRBJ2-4; clone_size: -; cdr3_aa: CASSLAGGEGIQYF; cdr3_nt: TGCGCCAGCAGCTTGGCGGGGGGCGAAGGCATTCAGTACTTC
v_call: TRBV7-9; d_call: -; j_call: TRBJ2-5; clone_size: -; cdr3_aa: CASSLEAPWYF; cdr3_nt: TGTGCCAGCAGCTTAGAAGCGCCGTGGTACTTC
v_call: TRBV15; d_call: -; j_call: TRBJ2-5; clone_size: -; cdr3_aa: CATHSRLQETQYF; cdr3_nt: TGTGCCACCCATTCGAGGCTCCAAGAGACCCAGTACTTC
v_call: TRBV27; d_call: -; j_call: TRBJ2-7; clone_size: -; cdr3_aa: CASSSGDNIYEQYF; cdr3_nt: TGTGCCAGCAGTTCAGGGGACAACATCTACGAGCAGTACTTC
v_call: TRBV5-1; d_call: -; j_call: TRBJ2-1; clone_size: once; cdr3_aa: CASSPDDRTSSYNEQFF; cdr3_nt: TGCGCCAGCAGCCCGGATGACAGGACGAGCTCCTACAATGAGCAGTTCTTC
v_call: TRBV14; d_call: -; j_call: TRBJ1-5; clone_size: -; cdr3_aa: CASSRRDTIYQPQHF; cdr3_nt: TGTGCCAGCAGCCGCCGGGACACAATATATCAGCCCCAGCATTTT